The present T cell receptor (beta chain) was sequenced within a study of neurological immune-mediated disorders. The unsorted libraries originated from 2 million PBMCs kept at -80 C. 5'RACE with 10-nucleotide random UMIs generated the cDNA. TCRdb passed the 5' RACE reads through MiXCR, listing each CDR3 protein once. The sample carries 81,000 or so distinct CDR3 sequences, roughly 4.8% recorded once. The sample holds many counts of this clonotype. Antigen: not known. The germline V gene encodes CDR1 SGHRS and CDR2 YFSETQ. This CDR3 comprises 16 residues. V shed 3 bases and J 4 bases; nucleotides not matched to a gene: 9. Broader study findings: The absence of any CDR3 amino acid sequence shared by expanded clones across subjects suggests that repertoires were private in all groups. When grouped phylogenetically, the repertoires of 18 of the 34 multiple sclerosis patients fell together in one related-CDR3 cluster, which is a possible signature.

This receptor was obtained from a woman in her twenties or thirties with multiple sclerosis. This chain links TRBV5-1 with TRBJ2-3, with 9 nucleotides matching TRBD2. The sample taken for sequencing was PBMCs. The CDR3 is CASSSAVGGGADTQYF. CDR3 DNA: TGCGCCAGCAGCTCTGCGGTGGGCGGGGGGGCAGATACGCAGTATTTT. The full variable domain, in which reference TRBV5-1 and TRBJ2-3 provide the parts outside the CDR3, is KAGVTQTPRYLIKTRGQQVTLSCSPISGHRSVSWYQQTPGQGLQFLFEYFSETQRNKGNFPGRFSGRQFSNSRSEMNVSTLELGDSALYLCASSSAVGGGADTQYFGPGTRLTVL.